This record concerns one TCR beta chain sequence. No antigen is known for it. Together with a sample-barcoded 5' primer, a J-beta primer mix was included in a second PCR lasting about 7 to 11 cycles. MiXCR was run by TCRdb on the 5' RACE reads, yielding one entry per CDR3 protein. The table includes about 800,000 distinct CDR3 sequences, over 45% detected once. These data are taken from a study of blood T cells in healthy people across ages. V was shortened by 4 bases and J by 0 bases, with 16 bases between the two germline ends. Germline values: CDR1 GTSNPN, CDR2 SVGIG (reference sequence). There are 15 residues in the CDR3. Study-wide results and caveats: The authors considered diversity estimates from one million T cells to be underestimates.

The chain carries TRBV30 and TRBJ2-7, with D unresolved. Material: blood. This receptor was obtained from a man aged 25-45 years in good health. The CDR3 DNA reads TGTGCCTGGAATACGGGCAGCGTGACCTCCTACGAGCAGTACTTC. It codes for CAWNTGSVTSYEQYF.